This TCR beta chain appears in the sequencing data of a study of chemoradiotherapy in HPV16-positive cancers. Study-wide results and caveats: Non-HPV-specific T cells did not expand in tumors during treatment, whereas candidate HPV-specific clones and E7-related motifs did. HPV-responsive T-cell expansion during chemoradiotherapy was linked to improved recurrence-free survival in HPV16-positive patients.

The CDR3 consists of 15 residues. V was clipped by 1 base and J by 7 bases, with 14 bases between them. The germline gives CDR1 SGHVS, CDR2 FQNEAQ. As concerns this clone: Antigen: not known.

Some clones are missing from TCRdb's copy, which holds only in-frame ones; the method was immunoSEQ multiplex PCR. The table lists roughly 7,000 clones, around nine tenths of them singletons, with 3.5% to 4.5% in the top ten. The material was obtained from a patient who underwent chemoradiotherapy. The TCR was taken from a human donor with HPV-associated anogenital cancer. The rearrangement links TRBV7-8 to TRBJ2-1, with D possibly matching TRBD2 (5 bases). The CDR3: CASSLEAAWRNEQFF. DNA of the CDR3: TGTGCCAGCAGCTTAGAAGCAGCTTGGAGGAATGAGCAGTTCTTC.